This TCR beta chain was sequenced in a study of blood T cell repertoires in COVID-19. In the original analysis: Counts of nucleated cells, estimated from reference gene primer amplification, were obtained. Repertoires were generated with immunoSEQ multiplex PCR, while TCRdb's copy carries only in-frame clones and drops some. That table is the source of V, J and clone size, and D and trimming were worked out from the DNA. The table records a few hundred thousand clones, roughly 88% of them present only once. Recovered Cohort 3 donors showed two negative PCRs, clearance, or symptom resolution. The CDR3 runs to 17 residues. The germline V gene encodes CDR1 SGHRS and CDR2 YFSETQ. The V and J ends lost 5 bases and 2 bases, in that order; junction bases with no gene match: 15.

Sequencing input: PBMCs or T cells enriched from blood (not recorded which). The source is a woman aged 40 to 50 who had recovered from COVID-19. The V call is TRBV5-1, the J call TRBJ2-7; 8 bases align to TRBD2. The CDR3 bases are TGCGCCAGCAGATACAATACAGCGGGAGACGCACCCTACGAGCAGTACTTC. Amino acids: CASRYNTAGDAPYEQYF.